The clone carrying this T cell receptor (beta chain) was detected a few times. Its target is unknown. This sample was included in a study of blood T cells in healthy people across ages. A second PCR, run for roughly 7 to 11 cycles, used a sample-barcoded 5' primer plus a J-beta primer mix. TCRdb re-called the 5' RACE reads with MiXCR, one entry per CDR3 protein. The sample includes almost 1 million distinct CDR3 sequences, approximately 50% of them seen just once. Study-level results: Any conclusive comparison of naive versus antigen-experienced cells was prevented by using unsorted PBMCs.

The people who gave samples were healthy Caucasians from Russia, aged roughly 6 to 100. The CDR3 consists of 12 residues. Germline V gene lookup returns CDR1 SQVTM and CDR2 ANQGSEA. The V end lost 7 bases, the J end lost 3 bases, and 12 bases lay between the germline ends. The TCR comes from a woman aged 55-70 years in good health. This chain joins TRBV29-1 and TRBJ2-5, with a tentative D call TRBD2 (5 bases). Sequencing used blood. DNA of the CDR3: TGCAGCGCCGGCCGGGGTGAAGAGACCCAGTACTTC. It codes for CSAGRGEETQYF.